These T cell receptor beta chains were read from a single sample in a study of early T cells in non-severe SARS-CoV-2 infection. TCRdb passed the 5' RACE reads through MiXCR, listing each CDR3 protein once. The sample holds 70,000 or so distinct CDR3 sequences, about 9.5% seen once. The starting material was whole blood, obtained at baseline. These receptor sequences come from an adult who was a healthcare worker with PCR-confirmed SARS-CoV-2 infection or an uninfected control (not recorded which). Both conserved end residues are part of each CDR3. D genes are given only for firm matches. Expanded clones are given a class, and other clones once, few, many or no size at all.

V gene	D gene	J gene	clone size	CDR3 DNA	CDR3 protein
TRBV3-1	NA	TRBJ2-7	many	TGTGCCAGCAGCCGCCATGGTTTGGCCGAGCAGTACTTC	CASSRHGLAEQYF
TRBV3-1	TRBD2	TRBJ2-7	NA	TGTGCCAGCAGCCAAGACGCTAGCGGGGGCTACGAGCAGTACTTC	CASSQDASGGYEQYF
TRBV5-5	NA	TRBJ2-3	NA	TGTGCCAGCAGCTTGATTCCCACAGATACGCAGTATTTT	CASSLIPTDTQYF
TRBV7-2	TRBD1	TRBJ2-7	few	TGTGCCAGCAGCTTAGACAGGGGGGTCTACGAGCAGTACTTC	CASSLDRGVYEQYF
TRBV6-5	NA	TRBJ1-5	many	TGTGCCAGCAGTCAAAGACTCACGAGGGCGGGCAATCAGCCCCAGCATTTT	CASSQRLTRAGNQPQHF
TRBV9	NA	TRBJ1-6	NA	TGTGCCAGCAGCGTAGGGGTGGCAGGGATTTTAAATTCACCCCTCCATTTT	CASSVGVAGILNSPLHF
TRBV5-1	NA	TRBJ1-2	few	TGCGCCAGCAGCGGCCAGACTTATGGCTACACCTTC	CASSGQTYGYTF
TRBV20-1	NA	TRBJ1-2	many	TGCAGTGCTAGAGATTGGGACCAGGATGGCTACACCTTC	CSARDWDQDGYTF
TRBV10-2	TRBD1	TRBJ1-5	NA	TGCGCCAGCAGCCCCGAGGGGGCCACCTATCAGCCCCAGCATTTT	CASSPEGATYQPQHF
TRBV18	NA	TRBJ1-1	few	TGTGCCAGCTCACCATCTACAGCGAACACTGAAGCTTTCTTT	CASSPSTANTEAFF
TRBV6-5	TRBD2	TRBJ2-7	NA	TGTGCCTTCCGAGGGAGGGGCGGCAGCGAGCAGTACTTC	CAFRGRGGSEQYF